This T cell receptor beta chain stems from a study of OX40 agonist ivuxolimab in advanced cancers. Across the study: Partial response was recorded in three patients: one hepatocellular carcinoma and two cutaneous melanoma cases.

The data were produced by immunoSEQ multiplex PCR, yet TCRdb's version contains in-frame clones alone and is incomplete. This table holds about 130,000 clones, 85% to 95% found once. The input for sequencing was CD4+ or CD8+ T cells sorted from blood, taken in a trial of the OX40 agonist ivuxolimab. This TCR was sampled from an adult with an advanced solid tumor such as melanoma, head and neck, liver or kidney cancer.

The CDR3 here is CASSLETSYEQYF. CDR3 bases: TGTGCCAGCAGCCTCGAAACCTCCTACGAGCAGTACTTC. The chain joins TRBV6-6 to TRBJ2-7; unclear D gene. There are 13 residues in the CDR3. Trimming left V 6 bases short and J 0 bases short, with 9 bases between. CDR1 and CDR2 from the germline V gene are MNHNY and SVGAGI (reference sequence).